This T cell receptor (beta chain) is from a study of blood T cell repertoires in COVID-19. Study-wide background: From T cells, B-cell-depleted T cells, or PBMCs came the material, which was cDNA or gDNA.

The CDR3 runs 14 residues. After removal of 3 bases from V and 4 bases from J, the junction contained 3 bases not matched to a gene. Germline V lookup: CDR1 MNHEY, CDR2 SMNVEV (reference sequence). The method was immunoSEQ multiplex PCR; TCRdb's version includes in-frame clones alone and lacks a portion of them. The sample consists of fewer than 450,000 clones, 88% of them appearing once. V and J are TRBV27 and TRBJ2-3; 8 nucleotides agree with TRBD1. The sequenced material came from PBMCs or T cells enriched from blood (not recorded which). The sequence derives from a woman between 40 and 55 years old with acute COVID-19. The CDR3 nucleotides are TGTGCCAGCAGTTTCTACAGGGGGTCAGATACGCAGTATTTT. Its protein product is CASSFYRGSDTQYF.